This is a list of T cell receptor beta chains from one sample in a study of T cell responses to AZD1222 COVID-19 vaccine. Repertoires were generated with immunoSEQ multiplex PCR, while TCRdb's copy carries only in-frame clones and drops some. The table shows about 120,000 clones, with approximately 90% occurring only once. Sequences were derived from peripheral blood, sampled on day 0 of AZD1222 vaccination. Every receptor here comes from an adult in good health. Both conserved end residues are part of each CDR3. The order of the fields is CDR3 protein, CDR3 DNA, V gene, D gene, J gene, clone size. The D gene is left open where the match is weak. Expanded clones are given a class, and other clones once, few, many or no size at all.

CASSQSGLAASTQYF TGTGCCAGCAGCCAATCGGGACTAGCGGCAAGTACGCAGTATTTT TRBV16 TRBD2 TRBJ2-3 once
CASSQFRESPLHF TGTGCCAGCAGCCAATTCAGGGAGTCACCCCTCCACTTT TRBV3-1/TRBV3-2 NA TRBJ1-6 NA
CASSLGGDRGNYGYTF TGTGCCAGCAGCTTAGGAGGGGACAGGGGGAACTATGGCTACACCTTC TRBV7-2 TRBD1 TRBJ1-2 NA
CASSPPMDRGNQPQHF TGTGCCAGCTCACCACCTATGGACAGGGGCAATCAGCCCCAGCATTTT TRBV18 TRBD1 TRBJ1-5 NA
CASSGGGPDTQYF TGCGCCAGCAGTGGAGGGGGCCCAGATACGCAGTATTTT TRBV10-1 TRBD1 TRBJ2-3 NA
CASSVGSQAGAEAFF TGTGCCAGCAGCGTTGGGTCCCAGGCGGGCGCTGAAGCTTTCTTT TRBV9 NA TRBJ1-1 NA
CATSKSTSGGFTSYNEQFF TGTGCCACCAGCAAATCGACTAGCGGGGGATTCACCTCCTACAATGAGCAGTTCTTC TRBV15 TRBD2 TRBJ2-1 NA
CASSLGTGNIYEQYF TGTGCCAGCAGCTTAGGGACAGGGAATATCTACGAGCAGTACTTC TRBV7-2 TRBD1 TRBJ2-7 NA
CASSLVGNYGYTF TGTGCCAGCAGCTTGGTGGGGAACTATGGCTACACCTTC TRBV5-5 NA TRBJ1-2 NA
CASSPSTGGNSPLHF TGCGCCAGCAGCCCTTCCACAGGAGGTAATTCACCCCTCCACTTT TRBV5-1 NA TRBJ1-6 NA
CASSQKGVFAETQYF TGTGCCAGCAGCCAAAAGGGGGTTTTCGCGGAGACCCAGTACTTC TRBV3-1/TRBV3-2 NA TRBJ2-5 NA
CSVATGTGSQPQHF TGCAGCGTGGCAACCGGGACAGGGAGCCAGCCCCAGCATTTT TRBV29-1 TRBD1 TRBJ1-5 NA
CASIVRGRPARTHF TGCGCCAGCATCGTTAGGGGCAGGCCGGCCCGGACCCACTTT TRBV10-1 NA TRBJ1-6 NA
CASRLGQNNEKLFF TGTGCCAGCAGGCTGGGACAAAATAATGAAAAACTGTTTTTT TRBV7-9 NA TRBJ1-4 NA
CASTPLGYPTDTQYF TGCGCCAGCACCCCTTTGGGGTACCCCACAGATACGCAGTATTTT TRBV5-1 NA TRBJ2-3 once
CATSDHSTVCSGNTIYF TGTGCCACCAGTGATCACTCGACGGTCTGCTCTGGAAACACCATATATTTT TRBV24-1 NA TRBJ1-3 NA
CASSGLGGVTGELFF TGTGCCAGCAGCGGTTTAGGGGGGGTCACCGGGGAGCTGTTTTTT TRBV7-2 NA TRBJ2-2 once
CATSFPGSPLHF TGTGCCACCAGTTTCCCGGGGTCACCCCTCCACTTT TRBV15 NA TRBJ1-6 once
CATHVAPLHF TGTGCCACCCATGTTGCACCCCTCCACTTT TRBV25-1 NA TRBJ1-6 few
CASSSRSDSATEAFF TGTGCCAGCAGCTCCAGGTCCGACTCGGCTACTGAAGCTTTCTTT TRBV11-2 NA TRBJ1-1 NA
CASSFSQGRSYEQYF TGTGCCAGCAGCTTTTCACAGGGACGGTCCTACGAGCAGTACTTC TRBV5-5 NA TRBJ2-7 once
CASSLILGNYGYTF TGTGCCAGCAGCTTGATCCTGGGGAACTATGGCTACACCTTC TRBV5-6 NA TRBJ1-2 NA
CSASRGSDGYTF TGCAGTGCTAGTCGGGGCTCGGATGGCTACACCTTC TRBV20-1 NA TRBJ1-2 NA
CASSYSRSGLYGYTF TGTGCCAGCAGTTACTCAAGGTCTGGGCTCTATGGCTACACCTTC TRBV6-5 NA TRBJ1-2 NA
CASSYSASGSTDTQYF TGTGCCAGCAGTTACTCGGCTAGCGGTAGCACAGATACGCAGTATTTT TRBV6-6 TRBD2 TRBJ2-3 few
CASSPGTTREQYF TGTGCCAGCAGCCCAGGGACTACTCGGGAGCAGTACTTC TRBV11-3 TRBD2 TRBJ2-7 NA
CASSPDGNNYGYTF TGCGCCAGCAGCCCGGACGGAAATAACTATGGCTACACCTTC TRBV5-1 NA TRBJ1-2 NA
CASRGQEGYNEQFF TGTGCTAGCCGAGGACAGGAGGGCTACAATGAGCAGTTCTTC TRBV12-5 NA TRBJ2-1 NA
CASSQDTGGAGAEAFF TGCGCCAGCAGCCAAGACACAGGGGGTGCGGGGGCTGAAGCTTTCTTT TRBV4-1 TRBD1 TRBJ1-1 NA
CASSQVDRGHSANYGYTF TGTGCCAGTAGTCAGGTCGACAGGGGGCATTCGGCTAACTATGGCTACACCTTC TRBV19 TRBD1 TRBJ1-2 once
CASSVFGTADTGELFF TGTGCCAGCAGTGTGTTCGGGACAGCTGACACCGGGGAGCTGTTTTTT TRBV2 TRBD1 TRBJ2-2 NA
CASSRQGDQPQHF TGTGCCAGCAGCCGACAGGGAGATCAGCCCCAGCATTTT TRBV25-1 TRBD1 TRBJ1-5 few
CASSEEPRWGTEAFF TGTGCCAGCAGCGAGGAACCCAGATGGGGCACTGAAGCTTTCTTT TRBV9 NA TRBJ1-1 NA
CASTKTGDSPLHF TGTGCCAGCACCAAAACAGGGGACTCACCCCTCCACTTT TRBV5-6 TRBD1 TRBJ1-6 NA
CASSLGGRSNTEAFF TGTGCCAGCAGCTTGGGGGGAAGGTCGAACACTGAAGCTTTCTTT TRBV11-3 NA TRBJ1-1 NA
CASSLVINEQYF TGTGCCAGCAGTTTGGTAATCAACGAGCAGTACTTC TRBV28 NA TRBJ2-7 NA
CATSTKLGEQFF TGTGCCACCAGCACGAAGTTGGGGGAGCAGTTCTTC TRBV15 NA TRBJ2-1 NA
CASGGYQETQYF TGTGCCTCGGGGGGCTACCAAGAGACCCAGTACTTC TRBV10-3 NA TRBJ2-5 NA
CASSSALVSYNEQFF TGCGCCAGCAGCTCAGCCTTAGTCTCCTACAATGAGCAGTTCTTC TRBV5-1 NA TRBJ2-1 NA
CASSQAKGYTF TGTGCCAGCAGCCAAGCGAAGGGCTACACCTTC TRBV4-2 NA TRBJ1-2 once
CASTLGTGVKKNIQYF TGTGCCAGCACCTTGGGGACAGGGGTTAAAAAGAACATTCAGTACTTC TRBV6-4 TRBD1 TRBJ2-4 NA
CASSQAVGSSYNSPLHF TGCGCCAGCAGCCAAGCGGTGGGGAGCTCCTATAATTCACCCCTCCACTTT TRBV4-3 NA TRBJ1-6 NA
CASSFTGGGSPLHF TGTGCCAGCAGCTTTACAGGGGGCGGATCACCCCTCCACTTT TRBV7-2 TRBD1 TRBJ1-6 once
CASSLVQGAYGYTF TGCGCCAGCAGCTTGGTCCAGGGGGCTTATGGCTACACCTTC TRBV5-1 TRBD1 TRBJ1-2 few
CASSLQGPNTGELFF TGTGCCAGCAGCCTACAGGGGCCGAACACCGGGGAGCTGTTTTTT TRBV6-2/TRBV6-3 TRBD1 TRBJ2-2 NA
CASSYRAVADTQYF TGTGCCAGCAGTTATCGGGCGGTTGCAGATACGCAGTATTTT TRBV6-2/TRBV6-3 NA TRBJ2-3 NA
CASSVSTDASWGNYGYTF TGTGCCAGCAGCGTTTCCACTGATGCCTCGTGGGGGAACTATGGCTACACCTTC TRBV9 NA TRBJ1-2 NA
CASRPSGGSSYEQYF TGTGCCAGCAGACCGAGCGGGGGAAGCTCCTACGAGCAGTACTTC TRBV7-2 TRBD2 TRBJ2-7 many
CASSPGTVSTTGYTF TGTGCCAGCAGCCCGGGGACAGTGAGTACAACTGGCTACACCTTC TRBV4-2 TRBD1 TRBJ1-2 NA
CASSLDRSNGYTF TGTGCCAGCAGCCTAGACAGGTCCAATGGCTACACCTTC TRBV11-2 NA TRBJ1-2 NA
CASSQERHNSNDSPLHF TGTGCCAGCAGCCAAGAACGACACAACTCGAACGATTCACCCCTCCACTTT TRBV3-1/TRBV3-2 NA TRBJ1-6 NA
CASSLMGIKDQPQHF TGCGCCAGCAGCTTGATGGGGATTAAAGATCAGCCCCAGCATTTT TRBV5-1 NA TRBJ1-5 NA
CASSLTSSPLHF TGTGCCAGCAGTTTAACTAGTTCACCCCTCCACTTT TRBV12-3/TRBV12-4 NA TRBJ1-6 NA
CASRPSSGNTIYF TGTGCCAGTAGACCGAGCTCTGGAAACACCATATATTTT TRBV6-5 NA TRBJ1-3 NA